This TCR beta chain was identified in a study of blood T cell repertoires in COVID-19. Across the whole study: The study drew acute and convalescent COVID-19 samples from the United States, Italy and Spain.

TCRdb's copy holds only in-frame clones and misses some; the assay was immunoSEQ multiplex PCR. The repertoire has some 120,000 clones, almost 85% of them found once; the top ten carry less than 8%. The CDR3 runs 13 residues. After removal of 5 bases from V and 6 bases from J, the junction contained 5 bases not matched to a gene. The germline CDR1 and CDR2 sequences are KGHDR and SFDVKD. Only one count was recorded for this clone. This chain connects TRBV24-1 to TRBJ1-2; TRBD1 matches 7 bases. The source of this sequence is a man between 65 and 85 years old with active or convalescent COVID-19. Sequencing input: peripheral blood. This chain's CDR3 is CATSGDRADGYTF. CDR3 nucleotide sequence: TGTGCCACCAGTGGCGACAGGGCTGATGGCTACACCTTC.